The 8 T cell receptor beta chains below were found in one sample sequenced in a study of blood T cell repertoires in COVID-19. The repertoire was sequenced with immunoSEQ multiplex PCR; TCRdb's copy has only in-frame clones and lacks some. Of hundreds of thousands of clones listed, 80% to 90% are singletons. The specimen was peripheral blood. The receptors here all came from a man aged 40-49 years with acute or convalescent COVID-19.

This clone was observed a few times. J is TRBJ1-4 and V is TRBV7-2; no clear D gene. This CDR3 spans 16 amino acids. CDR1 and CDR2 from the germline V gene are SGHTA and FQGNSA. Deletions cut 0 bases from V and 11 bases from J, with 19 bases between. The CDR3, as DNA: TGTGCCAGCAGCTTAGCGAGGGCGGGAAGGAGGGAGAAACTGTTTTTT. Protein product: CASSLARAGRREKLFF.

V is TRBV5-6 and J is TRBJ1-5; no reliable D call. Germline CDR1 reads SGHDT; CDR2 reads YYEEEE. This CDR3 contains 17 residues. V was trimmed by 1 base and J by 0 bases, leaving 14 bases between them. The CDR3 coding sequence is TGTGCCAGCAGCTTGACGCTTGAGAGGAATAGCAATCAGCCCCAGCATTTT. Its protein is CASSLTLERNSNQPQHF.

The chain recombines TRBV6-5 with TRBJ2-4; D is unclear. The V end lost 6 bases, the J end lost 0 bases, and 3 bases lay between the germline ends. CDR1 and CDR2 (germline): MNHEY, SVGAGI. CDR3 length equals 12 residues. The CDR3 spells CASSGAKNIQYF. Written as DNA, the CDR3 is TGTGCCAGCAGCGGAGCCAAAAACATTCAGTACTTC.

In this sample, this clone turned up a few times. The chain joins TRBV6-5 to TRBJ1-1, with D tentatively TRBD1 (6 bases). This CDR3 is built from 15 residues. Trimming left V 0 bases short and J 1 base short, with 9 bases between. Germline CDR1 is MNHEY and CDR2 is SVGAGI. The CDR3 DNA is TGTGCCAGCAGTTACTCCCCAGGGGCGAACACTGAAGCTTTCTTT. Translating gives CASSYSPGANTEAFF.

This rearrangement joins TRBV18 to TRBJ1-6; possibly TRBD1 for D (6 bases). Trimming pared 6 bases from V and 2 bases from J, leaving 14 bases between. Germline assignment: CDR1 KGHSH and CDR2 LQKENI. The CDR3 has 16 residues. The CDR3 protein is CASSLTGRTYNSPLHF. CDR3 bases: TGTGCCAGCTCGCTTACAGGGAGAACCTATAATTCACCCCTCCACTTT.

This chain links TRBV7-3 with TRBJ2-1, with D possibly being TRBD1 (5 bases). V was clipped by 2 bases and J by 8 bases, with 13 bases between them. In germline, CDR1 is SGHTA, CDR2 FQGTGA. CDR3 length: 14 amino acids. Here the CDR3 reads CASSLGAVKDEQFF. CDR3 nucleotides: TGTGCCAGCAGCTTAGGGGCAGTTAAAGATGAGCAGTTCTTC.

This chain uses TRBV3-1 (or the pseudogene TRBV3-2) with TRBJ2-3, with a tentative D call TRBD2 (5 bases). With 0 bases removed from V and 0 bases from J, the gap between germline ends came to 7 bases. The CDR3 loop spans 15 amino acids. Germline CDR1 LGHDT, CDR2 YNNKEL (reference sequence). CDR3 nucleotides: TGTGCCAGCAGCCAAGAACGGACTAGCACAGATACGCAGTATTTT. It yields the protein CASSQERTSTDTQYF.

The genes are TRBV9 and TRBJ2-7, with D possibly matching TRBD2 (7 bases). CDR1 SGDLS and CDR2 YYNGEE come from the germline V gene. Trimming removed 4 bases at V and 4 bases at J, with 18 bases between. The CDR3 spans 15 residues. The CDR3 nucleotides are TGTGCCAGCAGCCCGAGGGGCGGGGGCTCATACGAGCAGTACTTC. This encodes CASSPRGGGSYEQYF.